This T cell receptor beta chain was sequenced during a study of blood T cells in healthy people across ages (dated by TCRdb to between 2014 and 2016). For the wider study: In model experiments, roughly one uniquely barcoded TCR beta cDNA molecule per two T cells was captured by template switching. To avoid experimental bias, donors of different ages were distributed randomly across sequencing lanes. Using the same blood draw, the study looked at two additional independent replicas of 1 million unique cDNA reads for two donors, one aged 18 to 29 and the other aged 80 or older. The donors were split into four age groups: young (average about 15 years), middle-aged (roughly 40), aged (roughly 60) and long-lived (roughly 80). The study measured age-related changes in TCR beta repertoire diversity using deep sequencing normalized with unique cDNA molecular identifiers.

The research as a whole found: Observed TCR beta diversity per million T cells fell roughly linearly with age, and a significant reduction was already apparent by age about 38. Donor CMV infection status was unknown, potentially confounding age-related changes in expanded clonotypes. Estimates of total diversity based on one million sequenced T cells were regarded as lower bounds and as underestimates. Observed TCR beta diversity correlated strongly with the percentage of naive T cells measured by flow cytometry. Compared with the aged group, more naive CD4+ T cells, fewer expanded clones and increased TCR diversity were shown by the long-lived group, suggesting age selection. Conclusive comparison of naive and antigen-experienced compartments was prevented by the profiling of bulk unsorted PBMCs.

In this sample, this clonotype turned up many times. Its antigen is not yet known. Base qualities are not at hand, and no much larger clone is one base apart. Library construction relied on 5' RACE. A second PCR of about 6 to 12 cycles was performed with a sample-barcoded 5' primer and a J-beta primer mix. A unique molecular identifier was introduced onto each TCR beta cDNA molecule by a template-switch 5' adaptor carrying 12 random nucleotides. Each sample yielded at least 2.5 million CDR3-containing paired-end reads. First-strand cDNA synthesis was performed from all RNA using the Mint cDNA synthesis kit, with priming by a TRBC-specific oligonucleotide. Following uracil-DNA glycosylase treatment, all cDNA underwent a first 18-cycle PCR with the universal primers M1SS and BC2_uni_R. The authors' pipeline ran thus. Each sample was normalized by randomly selecting 1 million high-quality reads, each carrying a distinct molecular identifier. Reads sharing molecular identifiers were discarded rather than binned into consensus sequences. MiTCR, run with a Q25 quality threshold and the strictest error-elimination algorithm, handled CDR3 identification, clonotype clustering and error correction. A nonparametric unseen species model with Euler transformation was used to estimate lower-bound total TCR beta diversity. TCRdb trimmed the raw reads at Q25, called clones with MiXCR and kept productive beta chains. CDR3 protein sequences are deduplicated, and each keeps its most common genes and DNA. Here the V and J calls rest on TCRdb's processing, not on the authors' analysis. The sample table contains 1.8 million or so distinct CDR3 sequences; only one count was recorded for about two fifths of them. More than 20% of the sample goes to the ten largest clones.

The CDR3 starts with the cysteine, ends with the phenylalanine, and has 15 residues. Only CDR3 DNA is held: 45 bases, read in frame from base 1. Unmatched junction bases come to 7, with V trimmed by 5 bases and J by 4 bases. The germline V gene specifies SGHTA as CDR1 and FQGNSA as CDR2. The donors were a few dozen Caucasian individuals from Russia, aged roughly 6 to 95 years, who were systemically healthy. About 10 milliliters of peripheral blood were collected from each donor into EDTA-treated Vacutainer tubes. Ficoll-Paque density-gradient centrifugation was used to isolate PBMCs, with at least 6.5 million per sample. Trizol reagent was used to extract total RNA from the PBMCs, yielding at least 6 micrograms per sample. The percentages of naive CD45RAhigh/CD27high T cells were determined by flow cytometry on a PBMC aliquot from every donor.

This sequence originates from a human donor in good health. The sequence links TRBV7-2 to TRBJ2-7; the junction holds 11 bases that match TRBD2. The specimen sequenced was blood. The CDR3 has the sequence CASSLSSGGTYEQYF. At the DNA level, the sequence is TGTGCCAGCAGCCTATCTAGCGGGGGGACTTACGAGCAGTACTTC.